This TCR beta chain emerged from a study of blood T cell repertoires in COVID-19. For the study at large: COVID-19 samples, acute and convalescent, were from the United States, Italy and Spain. The cDNA or gDNA used as material had been derived from T cells, B-cell-depleted T cells, or PBMCs.

This clone came up once. As originally analysed: Nucleated cell counts were estimated from reference gene primer amplification. Sequencing used immunoSEQ multiplex PCR; TCRdb keeps in-frame clones, though not all of them. The DNA was the basis for D and trimming; V, J and clone size are from that table. The sample consists of roughly 69,000 clones, about 81% of them appearing once. Trimming stripped 5 bases from V and 5 bases from J, with 12 bases between. Germline V gives CDR1 MDHEN, CDR2 SYDVKM. CDR3 length: 13 amino acids. The sample taken for sequencing was peripheral blood. The clonotype originates from a human donor in a cohort sampled during active COVID-19. The genes are TRBV28 and TRBJ1-2; D may be TRBD1 (6 bases). Written as DNA, the CDR3 is TGTGCCAGCAGTGTGGGGGCGCGGTATGGCTACACCTTC. Translation gives CASSVGARYGYTF.